Each of the 4 T cell receptor beta chains below was sequenced from the same sample in a study of blood T cell repertoires in COVID-19. The assay was immunoSEQ multiplex PCR, and TCRdb's table has in-frame clones only and misses some. The sample lists roughly 200,000 clones, more than 80% occurring once. Source material: PBMCs or T cells enriched from blood (not recorded which). The receptors come from a middle-aged man who had recovered from COVID-19.

The V and J genes are TRBV7-9 and TRBJ2-3, with 12 bases lining up with TRBD2. The CDR3 spans 15 residues. V was clipped by 4 bases and J by 5 bases; unmatched bases: 4. Germline V gene sequence: CDR1 SEHNR, CDR2 FQNEAQ (reference sequence). The CDR3 here is CASSSSGGAKDTQYF. The CDR3 DNA follows: TGTGCCAGCAGCTCTAGCGGGGGGGCCAAAGATACGCAGTATTTT.

The V call is TRBV10-1, the J call TRBJ2-7, with D maybe TRBD2 (6 bases). The CDR3 runs 13 residues. V lost 4 bases to trimming and J lost 6 bases, with 13 bases between them. CDR1 WNHNN and CDR2 SYGVQD come from the germline V gene (reference sequence). Written as DNA, the CDR3 is TGCGCCAGCAGTGCCTTGACGGGAGTCGAGCAGTACTTC. Encoded protein: CASSALTGVEQYF.

The rearrangement joins TRBV7-3 to TRBJ2-7; tentative D call: TRBD2 (5 bases). V lost 3 bases, J lost 0 bases, and 9 bases lay in between. This CDR3 is 14 amino acids long. CDR1 SGHTA and CDR2 FQGTGA come from the germline V gene. CDR3 in amino acids: CASSFTGSSYEQYF. CDR3 sequence (DNA): TGTGCCAGCAGCTTTACGGGGAGCTCCTACGAGCAGTACTTC.

The chain joins TRBV2 to TRBJ1-5; unclear D gene. The germline V and J ends were trimmed by 4 bases and 2 bases, with 12 bases remaining between them. The germline V gene encodes CDR1 SNHLY and CDR2 FYNNEI. CDR3 length: 15 amino acids. This chain's CDR3 is CASSVSVRGNQPQHF. CDR3 nucleotide sequence: TGTGCCAGCAGTGTTTCGGTGAGGGGCAATCAGCCCCAGCATTTT.